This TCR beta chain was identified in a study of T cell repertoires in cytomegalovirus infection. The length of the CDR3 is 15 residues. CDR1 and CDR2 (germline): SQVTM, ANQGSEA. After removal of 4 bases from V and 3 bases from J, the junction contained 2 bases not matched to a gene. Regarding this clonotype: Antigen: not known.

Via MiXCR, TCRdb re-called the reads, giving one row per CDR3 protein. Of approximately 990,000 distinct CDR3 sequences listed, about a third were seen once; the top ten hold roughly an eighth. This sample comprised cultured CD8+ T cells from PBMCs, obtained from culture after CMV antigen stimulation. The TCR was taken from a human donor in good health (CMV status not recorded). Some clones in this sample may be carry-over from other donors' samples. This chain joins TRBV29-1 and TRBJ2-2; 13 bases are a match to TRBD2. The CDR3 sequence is CSVALAGGYTGELFF. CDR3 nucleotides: TGCAGCGTTGCACTAGCGGGGGGGTACACCGGGGAGCTGTTTTTT.